Shown below are 25 T cell receptor beta chains from a single sample sequenced in a study of blood T cell repertoires in COVID-19. Generated by immunoSEQ multiplex PCR, the TCRdb table keeps only in-frame clones and is missing some. The sample carries about 80,000 clones, 85% to 90% recorded once. Specimen: peripheral blood. The receptors come from a woman older than 75 with acute or convalescent COVID-19.

This clone has a single count. The genes are TRBV3-1 (or the pseudogene TRBV3-2) and TRBJ2-3; 7 positions agree with TRBD2. The CDR3 loop spans 15 amino acids. Germline V gives CDR1 LGHDT, CDR2 YNNKEL (reference sequence). Trimming removed 4 bases from V and 4 bases from J; junction bases left unmatched: 8. The CDR3 sequence: CASSPRAGVPDTQYF. CDR3 bases: TGTGCCAGCAGCCCTCGCGCGGGAGTACCAGATACGCAGTATTTT.

The CDR3 nucleotides read TGTGCCAGCAGCCAGCGGACAGGGCACTACGAGCAGTACTTC. Amino acid sequence: CASSQRTGHYEQYF. The chain couples TRBV4-2 to TRBJ2-7, with 8 positions matching TRBD1. The CDR3 contains 14 residues. The trim removed 3 bases at V and 3 bases at J, leaving 4 bases unmatched. Germline V gene sequence: CDR1 LGHNA, CDR2 YNFKEQ.

CDR3 protein: CASSLVDRKGYTF. The CDR3 DNA reads as TGTGCCAGCAGCTTAGTGGACAGGAAAGGCTACACCTTC. The genes are TRBV11-2 and TRBJ1-2; 7 bases align to TRBD1. Trimming at V came to 1 base and at J to 8 bases, leaving 4 bases not matched to a gene. The CDR3 sequence is 13 residues long. Germline V CDR1 and CDR2: SGHAT, FQNNGV.

The chain employs TRBV6-6 and TRBJ1-1; D is unclear. The CDR3 sequence is 14 residues long. Germline V gene data show CDR1 as MNHNY and CDR2 as SVGAGI (reference sequence). Trimming cost V 4 bases and J 5 bases, with 14 bases left between them. CDR3 protein: CASSWPGAGTEAFF. CDR3 sequence (DNA): TGTGCCAGCAGTTGGCCGGGCGCGGGGACTGAAGCTTTCTTT.

The chain employs TRBV19 and TRBJ2-7; 7 bases line up with TRBD1. Trimming took 2 bases from V and 4 from J; bases not matched to a gene: 8. The CDR3 runs to 15 residues. Per germline, CDR1 LNHDA and CDR2 SQIVND (reference sequence). CDR3 sequence reads: CASSISLSRGYEQYF. CDR3 in DNA: TGTGCCAGTAGTATATCCCTTTCCAGGGGGTACGAGCAGTACTTC.

In its sample, this clone ranks as medium-sized. The chain links TRBV14 to TRBJ1-1, with 10 bases fitting TRBD1. Germline V gene sequence: CDR1 SGHDN, CDR2 FVKESK. J gave up 4 bases and V 4 bases, and 6 bases lay outside the gene matches. CDR3 size: 15 residues. CDR3 in DNA: TGTGCCAGCAGCCTGTGGGACAGGGGCTCCACTGAAGCTTTCTTT. The encoded protein is CASSLWDRGSTEAFF.

DNA of the CDR3: TGTGCCAGCAGCTTACGGACAGGTCGAACCTACGAGCAGTACTTC. Protein: CASSLRTGRTYEQYF. This rearrangement joins TRBV11-2 to TRBJ2-7; TRBD1 matches at 7 bases. The V and J ends lost 2 bases and 2 bases, in that order; junction bases with no gene match: 6. The CDR3 contains 15 residues. CDR1 and CDR2 from the germline V gene are SGHAT and FQNNGV.

This sequence joins TRBV7-9 and TRBJ2-3; D ambiguous. Per the germline V gene, CDR1 is SEHNR and CDR2 is FQNEAQ (reference sequence). CDR3 size: 12 residues. Trimming left V 5 bases short and J 2 bases short, with 5 bases between. CDR3 DNA: TGTGCCAGCAGCCAGGTCACAGATACGCAGTATTTT. This translates into CASSQVTDTQYF. The variable domain in full, with the rest retrieved from reference TRBV7-9 and TRBJ2-3, is DTGVSQNPRHKITKRGQNVTFRCDPISEHNRLYWYRQTLGQGPEFLTYFQNEAQLEKSRLLSDRFSAERPKGSFSTLEIQRTEQGDSAMYLCASSQVTDTQYFGPGTRLTVL.

V gene TRBV5-1 combines with J gene TRBJ2-2; D might be TRBD2 (5 bases). The CDR3 length is 15 residues. Looked up from germline, CDR1 is SGHRS and CDR2 is YFSETQ. V lost 3 bases, J lost 0 bases, and 9 bases lay in between. This CDR3 is CASSWVGANTGELFF. CDR3 DNA: TGCGCCAGCAGCTGGGTCGGGGCGAACACCGGGGAGCTGTTTTTT.

The chain joins TRBV3-1 (or the pseudogene TRBV3-2) to TRBJ2-1; 9 bases are a match to TRBD1. Trimming removed 5 bases from V and 7 bases from J; junction bases left unmatched: 9. The CDR3 runs 15 residues. The germline gives CDR1 LGHDT, CDR2 YNNKEL (reference sequence). The CDR3 loop reads CASSASGTGSNEQFF. In DNA, the CDR3 is TGTGCCAGCAGCGCCTCTGGGACAGGGTCGAATGAGCAGTTCTTC.

The V gene is TRBV18, the J gene TRBJ1-2, with TRBD1 identical over 7 bases. The CDR3 spans 15 residues. The germline CDR1 and CDR2 sequences are KGHSH and LQKENI. Losses at the gene ends were 2 bases for V and 2 bases for J; bases not matched to a gene: 5. Here the CDR3 reads CASSPSGQNNYGYTF. CDR3 in DNA: TGTGCCAGCTCACCATCGGGACAGAACAACTATGGCTACACCTTC.

This chain links TRBV12-3 or TRBV12-4 with TRBJ1-1; D gene ambiguous. The CDR3 totals 13 residues. Trimming shortened V by 1 base and J by 3 bases, and 6 bases separated the two germline ends. CDR3 region: CASSLGRDTEAFF. CDR3 DNA sequence: TGTGCCAGCAGTTTAGGGCGGGACACTGAAGCTTTCTTT.

The chain joins TRBV30 to TRBJ1-5; no clear D. The germline CDR1 and CDR2 sequences are GTSNPN and SVGIG (reference sequence). The CDR3 is 13 residues long. V lost 3 bases to trimming and J lost 3 bases, with 9 bases between them. As DNA, the CDR3 is TGTGCCTGGAGCCAAGCCCCCAATCAGCCCCAGCATTTT. Protein product: CAWSQAPNQPQHF.

The chain recombines TRBV5-4 with TRBJ2-2; 8 nucleotides match TRBD2. V lost 7 bases to trimming and J lost 0 bases; unmatched junction nucleotides: 5. This CDR3 spans 15 amino acids. Germline CDR1 and CDR2: SGHNT and YYREEE (reference sequence). The CDR3 coding sequence is TGTGCCAGCGCCCGGGGGGGTTCGAACACCGGGGAGCTGTTTTTT. Amino acid sequence: CASARGGSNTGELFF.

This clone was seen just once. The chain couples TRBV2 to TRBJ2-5; 11 bases are shared with TRBD2. Germline CDR1 is SNHLY and CDR2 is FYNNEI. After removal of 4 bases from V and 4 bases from J, the junction contained 8 bases not matched to a gene. This CDR3 spans 16 amino acids. In DNA, the CDR3 is TGTGCCAGCAGTGTGACTAGCGGGAAGGTCCTAGAGACCCAGTACTTC. Its translation: CASSVTSGKVLETQYF.

The rearrangement uses TRBV2 and TRBJ1-1, with TRBD1 as a possible D gene (5 bases). There are 15 residues in the CDR3. Trimming took off 0 bases at V and 5 bases at J, with 13 bases between the two ends. Germline CDR1 and CDR2: SNHLY and FYNNEI. CDR3 loop: CASSEALPGGTEAFF. The DNA for the CDR3 is TGTGCCAGCAGTGAAGCGCTTCCCGGGGGGACTGAAGCTTTCTTT.

The rearrangement links TRBV5-1 to TRBJ2-7, with a tentative D call TRBD2 (6 bases). Trimming shortened V by 1 base and J by 2 bases, and 13 bases separated the two germline ends. This CDR3 has 15 residues. CDR1 is SGHRS, CDR2 YFSETQ, per germline. CDR3 sequence (DNA): TGCGCCAGCAGCTTGACCGCGGCGGGGACCTACGAGCAGTACTTC. Its protein product is CASSLTAAGTYEQYF. The whole variable domain, remainder taken from reference TRBV5-1 and TRBJ2-7, is KAGVTQTPRYLIKTRGQQVTLSCSPISGHRSVSWYQQTPGQGLQFLFEYFSETQRNKGNFPGRFSGRQFSNSRSEMNVSTLELGDSALYLCASSLTAAGTYEQYFGPGTRLTVT.

The chain recombines TRBV3-1 (or the pseudogene TRBV3-2) with TRBJ1-5, with 7 bases identical to TRBD1. CDR3 length: 15 residues. The germline V gene encodes CDR1 LGHDT and CDR2 YNNKEL (reference sequence). Losses at the gene ends were 1 base for V and 3 bases for J; bases not matched to a gene: 3. The CDR3 here is CASSQARGNNQPQHF. The CDR3 DNA reads as TGTGCCAGCAGCCAAGCCAGGGGGAACAATCAGCCCCAGCATTTT.

A single count supports this clone. The CDR3 sequence: CASSPYRGTYEQYF. The CDR3 nucleotides are TGTGCCAGCTCACCTTACAGGGGTACCTACGAGCAGTACTTC. The genes are TRBV18 and TRBJ2-7; 7 positions match TRBD1. This CDR3 region has 14 residues. V lost 3 bases, J lost 2 bases, and 4 bases stayed unmatched. Per the germline V gene, CDR1 is KGHSH and CDR2 is LQKENI.

This rearrangement joins TRBV27 to TRBJ2-7; weak D call: TRBD1 (6 bases). Trimming left V 10 bases short and J 2 bases short, with 15 bases between. Germline V CDR1 and CDR2: MNHEY, SMNVEV (reference sequence). This CDR3 region has 13 residues. In DNA form, the CDR3 reads TGTGCCATTTCTCGGACAGCACCCTACGAGCAGTACTTC. Its protein product is CAISRTAPYEQYF.

The rearrangement links TRBV5-1 to TRBJ1-4; possibly TRBD1 for D (5 bases). The germline CDR1 and CDR2 sequences are SGHRS and YFSETQ. The CDR3 has 14 amino acids. V lost 6 bases and J lost 4, with 13 bases in between. DNA for the CDR3: TGCGCCAGCACCCTCCAGGGAAATAATGAAAAACTGTTTTTT. Protein product: CASTLQGNNEKLFF.

The chain links TRBV5-1 to TRBJ2-7; 7 positions agree with TRBD1. CDR1 and CDR2 (germline): SGHRS, YFSETQ. The CDR3 totals 14 residues. V lost 3 bases to trimming and J lost 1 base; unmatched junction nucleotides: 4. CDR3 DNA: TGCGCCAGCAGCTCAACGGGACAGTCCTACGAGCAGTACTTC. Translating gives CASSSTGQSYEQYF. Full variable domain (remainder filled in from reference TRBV5-1 and TRBJ2-7): KAGVTQTPRYLIKTRGQQVTLSCSPISGHRSVSWYQQTPGQGLQFLFEYFSETQRNKGNFPGRFSGRQFSNSRSEMNVSTLELGDSALYLCASSSTGQSYEQYFGPGTRLTVT.

The chain is built from TRBV30 and TRBJ1-6; 8 positions match TRBD1. The CDR3 sequence is 16 residues long. V lost 3 bases, J lost 0 bases, and 4 bases stayed unmatched. Germline CDR1 is GTSNPN and CDR2 is SVGIG (reference sequence). The CDR3 nucleotides read TGTGCCTGGAGGGACAGGGTGAGCTCCTATAATTCACCCCTCCACTTT. Translated: CAWRDRVSSYNSPLHF.

The V call is TRBV7-3, the J call TRBJ2-1; TRBD2 matches 8 bases. The CDR3 runs to 13 residues. The germline CDR1 and CDR2 sequences are SGHTA and FQGTGA. V dropped 5 bases and J dropped 7; count of bases not matched to a gene: 4. In DNA, the CDR3 is TGTGCCAGCAGCCTGATAGCGGGAAATGAGCAGTTCTTC. This gives the protein CASSLIAGNEQFF.

The genes are TRBV29-1 and TRBJ2-3, with TRBD1 matching over 9 bases. CDR1 is SQVTM and CDR2 is ANQGSEA in the germline V gene. The CDR3 extends over 14 amino acids. J was trimmed by 4 bases and V by 5 bases; bases with no gene match: 7. CDR3 loop: CSVPPGQGPDTQYF. CDR3 nucleotides: TGCAGCGTTCCCCCGGGACAGGGACCAGATACGCAGTATTTT.